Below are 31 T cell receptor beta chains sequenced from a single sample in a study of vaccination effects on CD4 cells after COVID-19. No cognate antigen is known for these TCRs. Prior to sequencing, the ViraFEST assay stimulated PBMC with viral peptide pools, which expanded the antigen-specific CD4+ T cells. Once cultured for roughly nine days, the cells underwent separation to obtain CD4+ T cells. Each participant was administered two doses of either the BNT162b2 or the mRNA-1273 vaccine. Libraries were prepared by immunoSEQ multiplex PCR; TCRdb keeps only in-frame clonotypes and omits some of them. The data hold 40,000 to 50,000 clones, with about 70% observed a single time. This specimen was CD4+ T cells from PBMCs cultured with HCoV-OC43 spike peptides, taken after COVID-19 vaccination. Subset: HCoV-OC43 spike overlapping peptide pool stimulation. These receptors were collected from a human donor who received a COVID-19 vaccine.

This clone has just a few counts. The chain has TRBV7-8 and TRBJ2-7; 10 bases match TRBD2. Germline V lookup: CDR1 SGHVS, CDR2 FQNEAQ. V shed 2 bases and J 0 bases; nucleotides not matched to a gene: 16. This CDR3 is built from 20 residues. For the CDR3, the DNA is TGTGCCAGCAGCTTATCTCAGTGGGTAGCGGGAGGTCCTCTCTCCTACGAGCAGTACTTC. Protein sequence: CASSLSQWVAGGPLSYEQYF. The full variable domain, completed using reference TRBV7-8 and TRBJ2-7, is GAGVSQSPRYKVAKRGQDVALRCDPISGHVSLFWYQQALGQGPEFLTYFQNEAQLDKSGLPSDRFFAERPEGSVSTLKIQRTQQEDSAVYLCASSLSQWVAGGPLSYEQYFGPGTRLTVT.

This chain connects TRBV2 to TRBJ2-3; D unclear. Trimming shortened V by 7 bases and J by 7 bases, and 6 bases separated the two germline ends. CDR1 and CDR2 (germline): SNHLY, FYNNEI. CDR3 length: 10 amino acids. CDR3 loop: CASKINTQYF. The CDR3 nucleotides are TGTGCCAGCAAGATTAATACGCAGTATTTT.

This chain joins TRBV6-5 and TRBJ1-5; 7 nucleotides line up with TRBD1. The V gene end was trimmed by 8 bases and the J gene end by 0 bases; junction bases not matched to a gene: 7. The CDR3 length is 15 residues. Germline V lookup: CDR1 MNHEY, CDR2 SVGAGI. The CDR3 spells CASQRTGYSNQPQHF. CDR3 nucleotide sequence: TGTGCCAGCCAAAGGACAGGCTATAGCAATCAGCCCCAGCATTTT.

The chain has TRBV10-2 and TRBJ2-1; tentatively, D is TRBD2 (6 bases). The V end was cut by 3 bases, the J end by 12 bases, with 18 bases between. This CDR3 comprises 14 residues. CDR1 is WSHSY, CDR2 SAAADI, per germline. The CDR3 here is CASSEGPGEAVQFF. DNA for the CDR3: TGCGCCAGCAGTGAAGGGCCGGGGGAGGCTGTGCAGTTCTTC.

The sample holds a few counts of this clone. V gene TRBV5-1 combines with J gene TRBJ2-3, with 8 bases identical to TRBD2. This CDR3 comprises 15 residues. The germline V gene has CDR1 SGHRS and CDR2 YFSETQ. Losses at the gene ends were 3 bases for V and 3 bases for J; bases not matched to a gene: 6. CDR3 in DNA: TGCGCCAGCAGCTCCGGGACTAGTGCTACAGATACGCAGTATTTT. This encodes CASSSGTSATDTQYF. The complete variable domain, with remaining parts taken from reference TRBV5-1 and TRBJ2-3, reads KAGVTQTPRYLIKTRGQQVTLSCSPISGHRSVSWYQQTPGQGLQFLFEYFSETQRNKGNFPGRFSGRQFSNSRSEMNVSTLELGDSALYLCASSSGTSATDTQYFGPGTRLTVL.

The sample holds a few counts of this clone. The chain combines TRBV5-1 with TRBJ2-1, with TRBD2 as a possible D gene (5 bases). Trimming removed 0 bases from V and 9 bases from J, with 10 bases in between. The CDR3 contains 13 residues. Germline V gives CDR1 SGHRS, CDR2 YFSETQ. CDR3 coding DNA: TGCGCCAGCAGCTTGGTACTAGACGGTGAGCAGTTCTTC. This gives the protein CASSLVLDGEQFF.

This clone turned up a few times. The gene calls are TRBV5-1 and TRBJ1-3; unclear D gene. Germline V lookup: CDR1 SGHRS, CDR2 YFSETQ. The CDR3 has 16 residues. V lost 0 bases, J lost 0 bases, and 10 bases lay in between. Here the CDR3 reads CASSLGDPLSGNTIYF. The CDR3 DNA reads TGCGCCAGCAGCTTGGGGGATCCCCTCTCTGGAAACACCATATATTTT.

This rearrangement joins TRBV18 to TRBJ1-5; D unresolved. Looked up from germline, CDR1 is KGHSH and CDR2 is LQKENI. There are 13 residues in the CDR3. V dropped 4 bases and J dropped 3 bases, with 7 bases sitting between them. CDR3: CASSQAVNQPQHF. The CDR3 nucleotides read TGTGCCAGCTCACAGGCGGTCAATCAGCCCCAGCATTTT.

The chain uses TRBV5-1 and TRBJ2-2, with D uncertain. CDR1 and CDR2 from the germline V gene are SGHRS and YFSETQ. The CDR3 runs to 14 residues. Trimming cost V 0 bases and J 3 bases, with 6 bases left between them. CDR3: CASSLGSYTGELFF. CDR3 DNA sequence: TGCGCCAGCAGCTTGGGCTCTTACACCGGGGAGCTGTTTTTT.

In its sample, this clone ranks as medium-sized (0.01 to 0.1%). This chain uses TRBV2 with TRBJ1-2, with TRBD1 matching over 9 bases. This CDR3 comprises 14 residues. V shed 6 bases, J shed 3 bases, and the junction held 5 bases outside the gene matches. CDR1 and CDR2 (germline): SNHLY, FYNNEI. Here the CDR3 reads CASRADRGYYGYTF. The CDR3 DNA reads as TGTGCCAGCAGGGCCGACAGGGGGTACTATGGCTACACCTTC.

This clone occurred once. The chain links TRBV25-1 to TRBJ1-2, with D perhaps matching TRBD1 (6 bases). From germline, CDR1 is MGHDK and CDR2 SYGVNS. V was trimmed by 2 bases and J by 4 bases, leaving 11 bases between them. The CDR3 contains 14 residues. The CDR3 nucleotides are TGTGCCAGCAGTGAAGGAGGAGGGGGCTATGGCTACACCTTC. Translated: CASSEGGGGYGYTF.

CDR3 sequence reads: CATSPAGTHTGELFF. As DNA, the CDR3 is TGTGCCACCTCCCCCGCGGGGACCCACACCGGGGAGCTGTTTTTT. The V gene is TRBV24-1, the J gene TRBJ2-2, with D possibly matching TRBD2 (6 bases). CDR1 is KGHDR, CDR2 SFDVKD, per germline. The CDR3 has 15 amino acids. V lost 9 bases to trimming and J lost 3 bases, with 16 bases between them.

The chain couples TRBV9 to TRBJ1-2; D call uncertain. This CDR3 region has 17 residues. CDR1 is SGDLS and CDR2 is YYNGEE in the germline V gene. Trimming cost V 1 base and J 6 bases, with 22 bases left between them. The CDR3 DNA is TGTGCCAGCAGCGTATTTAGCGGGTGGCCAGACGAGGATGGCTACACCTTC. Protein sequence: CASSVFSGWPDEDGYTF.

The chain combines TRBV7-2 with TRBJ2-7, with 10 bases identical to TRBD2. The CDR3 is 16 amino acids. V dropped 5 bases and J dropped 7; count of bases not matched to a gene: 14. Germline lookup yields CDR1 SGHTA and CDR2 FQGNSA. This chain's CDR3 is CASSLVGSSGSLEQYF. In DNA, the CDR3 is TGTGCCAGCAGCCTCGTTGGGTCTAGCGGGAGTCTTGAGCAGTACTTC.

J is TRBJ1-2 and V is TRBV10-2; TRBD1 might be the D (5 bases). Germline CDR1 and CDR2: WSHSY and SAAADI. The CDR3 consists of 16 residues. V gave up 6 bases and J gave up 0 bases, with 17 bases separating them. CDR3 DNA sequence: TGCGCCAGCAGCCACGCGTATGGGGCCTCTAACTATGGCTACACCTTC. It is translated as CASSHAYGASNYGYTF.

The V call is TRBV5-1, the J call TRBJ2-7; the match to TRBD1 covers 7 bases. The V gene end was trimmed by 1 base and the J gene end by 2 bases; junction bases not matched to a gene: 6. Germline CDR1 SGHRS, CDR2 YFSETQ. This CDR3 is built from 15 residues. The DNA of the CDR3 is TGCGCCAGCAGCTTGTTAGGGACAGTCGCCTACGAGCAGTACTTC. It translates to CASSLLGTVAYEQYF.

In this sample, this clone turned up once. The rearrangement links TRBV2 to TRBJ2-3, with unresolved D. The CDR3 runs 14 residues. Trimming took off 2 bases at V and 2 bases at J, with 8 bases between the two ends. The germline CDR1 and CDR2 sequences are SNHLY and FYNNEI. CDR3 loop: CASSESGATDTQYF. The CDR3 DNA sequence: TGTGCCAGCAGTGAATCCGGAGCCACAGATACGCAGTATTTT.

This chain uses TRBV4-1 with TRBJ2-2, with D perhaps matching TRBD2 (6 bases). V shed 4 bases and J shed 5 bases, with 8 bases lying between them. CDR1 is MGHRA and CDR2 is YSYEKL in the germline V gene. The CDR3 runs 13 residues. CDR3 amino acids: CASSPRGTGELFF. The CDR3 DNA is TGCGCCAGCAGCCCTCGGGGGACCGGGGAGCTGTTTTTT.

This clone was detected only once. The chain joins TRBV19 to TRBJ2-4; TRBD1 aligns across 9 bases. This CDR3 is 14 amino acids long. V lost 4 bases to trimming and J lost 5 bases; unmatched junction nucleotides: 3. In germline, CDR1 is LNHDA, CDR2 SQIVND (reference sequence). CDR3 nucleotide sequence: TGTGCCAGTAGTACTTGGGACAGGGAAAACATTCAGTACTTC. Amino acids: CASSTWDRENIQYF.

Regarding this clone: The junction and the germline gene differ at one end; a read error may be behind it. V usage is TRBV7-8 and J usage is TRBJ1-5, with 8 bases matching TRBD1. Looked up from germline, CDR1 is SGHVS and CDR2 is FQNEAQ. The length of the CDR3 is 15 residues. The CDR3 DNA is TGTGCCAGCGGCTTTGAGACAGGGGGCAATCAGCCCCAGCATTTT. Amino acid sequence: CASGFETGGNQPQHF.

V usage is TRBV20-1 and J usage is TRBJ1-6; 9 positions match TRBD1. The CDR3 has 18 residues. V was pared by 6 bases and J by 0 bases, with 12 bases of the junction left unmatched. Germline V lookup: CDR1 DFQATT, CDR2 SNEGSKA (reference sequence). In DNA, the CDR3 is TGCAGTGCCAGTGCTTTGACAGGGGGAAGCTCCTATAATTCACCCCTCCACTTT. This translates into CSASALTGGSSYNSPLHF.

CDR3 in DNA: TGTGCCAGCAGCTTGGGGAGCTTTGGAGGAGCCCAGCATTTT. Translating gives CASSLGSFGGAQHF. The chain uses TRBV5-6 and TRBJ1-5; D not resolved. The V gene's germline CDR1 is SGHDT and CDR2 YYEEEE. The CDR3 covers 14 residues. Trimming cost V 0 bases and J 11 bases, with 15 bases left between them.

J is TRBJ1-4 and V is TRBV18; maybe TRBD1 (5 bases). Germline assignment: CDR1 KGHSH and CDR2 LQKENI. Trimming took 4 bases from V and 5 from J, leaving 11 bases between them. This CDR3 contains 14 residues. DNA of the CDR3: TGTGCCAGCTCACTTCGGGACGGGAATGAAAAACTGTTTTTT. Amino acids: CASSLRDGNEKLFF. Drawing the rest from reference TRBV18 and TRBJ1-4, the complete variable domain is NAGVMQNPRHLVRRRGQEARLRCSPMKGHSHVYWYRQLPEEGLKFMVYLQKENIIDESGMPKERFSAEFPKEGPSILRIQQVVRGDSAAYFCASSLRDGNEKLFFGSGTQLSVL.

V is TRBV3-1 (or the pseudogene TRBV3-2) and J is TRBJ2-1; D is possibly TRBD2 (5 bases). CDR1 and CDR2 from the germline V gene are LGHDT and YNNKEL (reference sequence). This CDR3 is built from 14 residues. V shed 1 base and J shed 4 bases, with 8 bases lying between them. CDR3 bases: TGTGCCAGCAGCCAAGGATCGGGGTACAATGAGCAGTTCTTC. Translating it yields CASSQGSGYNEQFF.

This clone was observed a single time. The CDR3 reads CASSQGNYGYTF. The CDR3 region has the DNA TGTGCCAGCAGCCAAGGCAACTATGGCTACACCTTC. This sequence joins TRBV3-1 (or the pseudogene TRBV3-2) and TRBJ1-2; D gene ambiguous. The CDR3 is made up of 12 amino acids. Per germline, CDR1 LGHDT and CDR2 YNNKEL (reference sequence). V was shortened by 1 base and J by 2 bases, with 2 bases between the two germline ends.

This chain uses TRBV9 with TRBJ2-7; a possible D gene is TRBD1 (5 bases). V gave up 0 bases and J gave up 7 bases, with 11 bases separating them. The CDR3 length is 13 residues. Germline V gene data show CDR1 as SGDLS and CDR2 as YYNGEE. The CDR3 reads CASSVDRFGEQYF. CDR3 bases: TGTGCCAGCAGCGTAGACAGGTTTGGGGAGCAGTACTTC.

This CDR3 is CASRPFPGQNYEQYF. The CDR3 DNA follows: TGTGCCAGTAGACCCTTTCCTGGACAGAACTACGAGCAGTACTTC. The chain uses TRBV19 and TRBJ2-7; D may be TRBD1 (6 bases). This CDR3 is 15 amino acids long. Germline CDR1 LNHDA, CDR2 SQIVND (reference sequence). Trimming cost V 6 bases and J 3 bases, with 18 bases left between them.

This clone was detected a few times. CDR3 sequence: CASSPRRTGYSSGELFF. The CDR3 DNA reads TGTGCCAGCAGTCCACGTCGGACAGGTTACAGTTCCGGGGAGCTGTTTTTT. The chain uses TRBV6-6 and TRBJ2-2, with 7 nucleotides matching TRBD1. Germline V gives CDR1 MNHNY, CDR2 SVGAGI (reference sequence). Unmatched junction bases numbered 15, after V lost 5 bases and J lost 6 bases. CDR3 size: 17 residues.

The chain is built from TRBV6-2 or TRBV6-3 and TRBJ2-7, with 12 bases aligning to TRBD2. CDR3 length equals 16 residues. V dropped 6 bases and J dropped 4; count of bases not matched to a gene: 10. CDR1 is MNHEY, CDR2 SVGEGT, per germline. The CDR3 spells CASSPKTSGRTYEQYF. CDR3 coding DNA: TGTGCCAGCAGCCCTAAAACTAGCGGGAGGACATACGAGCAGTACTTC.

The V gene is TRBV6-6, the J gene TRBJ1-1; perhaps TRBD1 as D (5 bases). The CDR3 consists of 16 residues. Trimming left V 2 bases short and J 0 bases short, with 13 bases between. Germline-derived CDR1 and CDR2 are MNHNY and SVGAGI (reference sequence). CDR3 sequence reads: CASSYPHTGLNTEAFF. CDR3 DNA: TGTGCCAGCAGTTACCCTCACACAGGCTTGAACACTGAAGCTTTCTTT.

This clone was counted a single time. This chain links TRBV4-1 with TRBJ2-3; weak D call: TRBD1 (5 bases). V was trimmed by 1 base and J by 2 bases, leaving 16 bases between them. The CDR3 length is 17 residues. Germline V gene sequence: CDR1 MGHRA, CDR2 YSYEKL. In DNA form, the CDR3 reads TGCGCCAGCAGCCAAGTTCTATTGGGGCGAGACACAGATACGCAGTATTTT. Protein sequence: CASSQVLLGRDTDTQYF.